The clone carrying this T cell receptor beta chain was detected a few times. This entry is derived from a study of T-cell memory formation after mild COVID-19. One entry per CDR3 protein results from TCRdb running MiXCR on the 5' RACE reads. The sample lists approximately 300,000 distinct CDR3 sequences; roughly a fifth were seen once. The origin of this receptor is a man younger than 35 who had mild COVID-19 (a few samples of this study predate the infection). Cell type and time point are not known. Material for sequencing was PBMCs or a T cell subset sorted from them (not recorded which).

The CDR3 sequence: CASSEGGQLDAGELFF. The CDR3 DNA is TGTGCCAGCAGTGAAGGGGGACAGTTGGACGCCGGGGAGCTGTTTTTT. The chain joins TRBV25-1 to TRBJ2-2; TRBD1 aligns across 7 bases. The CDR3 contains 16 residues. V lost 2 bases and J lost 6; bases outside the gene matches: 9. Germline V lookup: CDR1 MGHDK, CDR2 SYGVNS. Supplemented by reference TRBV25-1 and TRBJ2-2, the full variable domain reads EADIYQTPRYLVIGTGKKITLECSQTMGHDKMYWYQQDPGMELHLIHYSYGVNSTEKGDLSSESTVSRIRTEHFPLTLESARPSHTSQYLCASSEGGQLDAGELFFGEGSRLTVL.